This entry lists 5 T cell receptor beta chains sequenced from one sample in a study of cytomegalovirus exposure and HLA in healthy donors. Amplification used 60 Vbeta primers and 13 Jbeta primers. The repertoire was sequenced with immunoSEQ multiplex PCR; TCRdb's copy has only in-frame clones and lacks some. The sample lists 140,000 to 150,000 clones, roughly 80% seen once, with roughly 4% in the top ten. Sequencing was done on a sample of PBMCs. Receptors were obtained from a woman aged 40 to 49 in good health and CMV-seropositive.

About this clone itself: Germline and junction disagree at one end, which may indicate a read error. The genes are TRBV7-9 and TRBJ1-5; weak D call: TRBD1 (5 bases). The germline V gene has CDR1 SEHNR and CDR2 FQNEAQ (reference sequence). The CDR3 consists of 12 residues. CDR3 amino acids: CSSTLGDQPQHF. CDR3 nucleotides: TGTTCCAGCACCCTAGGGGATCAGCCCCAGCATTTT.

This chain uses TRBV9 with TRBJ2-7; a weak D match, TRBD1 (5 bases). The V and J ends lost 0 bases and 0 bases respectively, with 16 bases between them. Germline loops: CDR1 SGDLS, CDR2 YYNGEE. The CDR3 loop spans 17 amino acids. The CDR3 DNA sequence: TGTGCCAGCAGCGTAGGAAGGTCAGGGCAAGGCTCCTACGAGCAGTACTTC. As protein: CASSVGRSGQGSYEQYF.

The genes are TRBV7-9 and TRBJ1-2; the match to TRBD1 covers 10 bases. Germline V gives CDR1 SEHNR, CDR2 FQNEAQ (reference sequence). The CDR3 runs to 15 residues. Unmatched junction bases numbered 4, after V lost 2 bases and J lost 4 bases. The CDR3 sequence is CASSLPGQGTYGYTF. The CDR3 nucleotides read TGTGCCAGCAGCTTACCGGGACAGGGGACCTATGGCTACACCTTC.

The rearrangement joins TRBV12-5 to TRBJ1-1; D unresolved. V was trimmed by 5 bases and J by 8 bases, leaving 18 bases between them. The CDR3 loop spans 14 amino acids. Germline V gene lookup returns CDR1 LGHNT and CDR2 FRNRAP. CDR3 sequence reads: CASGTTPGSREAFF. The CDR3 DNA is TGTGCTAGTGGTACGACCCCCGGGTCAAGGGAAGCTTTCTTT.

The chain couples TRBV7-2 to TRBJ2-7, with 8 nucleotides matching TRBD2. There are 14 residues in the CDR3. Germline CDR1 is SGHTA and CDR2 is FQGNSA. The V segment lost 5 bases and the J segment 2 bases; nucleotides outside the gene matches: 5. For the CDR3, the DNA is TGTGCCAGCAGCGTTAGCGGGGCCACCTACGAGCAGTACTTC. It translates to CASSVSGATYEQYF.